This T cell receptor beta chain was captured in a study of beta chain features in type 1 diabetes. Study background: Examined across all samples were just under 110,000,000 sorted cells. Whole-study findings and limits: Whether TCRB rearrangement is influenced by HLA type went unresolved here.

In this sample, this clone turned up a few times. Its antigen is not identified. This CDR3 region has 14 residues. V trimming: 5 bases; J trimming: 5 bases; junction bases outside the gene matches: 8. CDR1 and CDR2 from the germline V gene are MDHEN and SYDVKM. All of the isolated RNA was reverse transcribed, so expressed TCRB transcripts were sequenced. Profiling relied on immunoSEQ multiplex PCR, and the TCRdb table lists in-frame clones only, not all of them. The sample holds more than 350,000 clones, about 10% seen once. Sampling consisted of one heparinised blood draw per donor, averaging roughly 110 mL. Cells sorted by CD45RO/CCR7/CD25/CD127/CD95/CD27 comprised CD4+ naive, central memory, regulatory and stem cell-like memory cells.

The sequence came from a woman under 30 in good health. The chain carries TRBV28 and TRBJ1-2, with TRBD1 matching over 7 bases. The sequencing input was naive CD4+ T cells from blood. Here the CDR3 reads CASSTGTAAYGYTF. CDR3 DNA sequence: TGTGCCAGCAGTACTGGGACAGCCGCTTATGGCTACACCTTC.